These 26 T cell receptor beta chains came from one sample sequenced in a study of blood T cell repertoires in COVID-19. Libraries were prepared by immunoSEQ multiplex PCR; TCRdb keeps only in-frame clonotypes and omits some of them. The repertoire has 200,000 to 300,000 clones, 80% to 95% of them found once; the top ten carry 0.83%. Sequences were obtained from peripheral blood. These receptor sequences come from a man in his thirties or forties with COVID-19, enrolled during active disease.

This clone has just one count. This chain joins TRBV12-3 or TRBV12-4 and TRBJ1-2, with D possibly matching TRBD1 (5 bases). The V end was cut by 3 bases, the J end by 8 bases, with 10 bases between. The CDR3 is 12 residues long. The CDR3 region is CASSFAGSGYTF. CDR3 DNA: TGTGCCAGCAGTTTCGCAGGGTCGGGCTACACCTTC.

The rearrangement uses TRBV29-1 and TRBJ2-4; 10 bases map to TRBD2. Unmatched junction bases numbered 7, after V lost 6 bases and J lost 8 bases. Germline V gives CDR1 SQVTM, CDR2 ANQGSEA. The CDR3 loop spans 13 amino acids. For the CDR3, the DNA is TGCAGCGTAAAACTAGCGGGGCGGGACATTCAGTACTTC. Translating it yields CSVKLAGRDIQYF.

This chain connects TRBV13 to TRBJ2-2; D perhaps matches TRBD1 (5 bases). The CDR3 runs 13 residues. Trimming took off 4 bases at V and 3 bases at J, with 6 bases between the two ends. CDR1 PRHDT and CDR2 FYEKMQ come from the germline V gene (reference sequence). The CDR3 DNA reads TGTGCCAGCAGCTCACAGGACACCGGGGAGCTGTTTTTT. This codes for CASSSQDTGELFF.

This rearrangement joins TRBV24-1 to TRBJ1-1; 8 bases align to TRBD1. This CDR3 region has 18 residues. In germline, CDR1 is KGHDR, CDR2 SFDVKD. The trim removed 4 bases at V and 0 bases at J, leaving 12 bases unmatched. The CDR3 DNA follows: TGTGCCACCAGTGACCTGGGACGGGACAGGAGTTTGAACACTGAAGCTTTCTTT. It specifies CATSDLGRDRSLNTEAFF.

The chain carries TRBV2 and TRBJ1-2, with TRBD1 matching 10 bases. Germline V gene lookup returns CDR1 SNHLY and CDR2 FYNNEI. This CDR3 spans 14 amino acids. The trim removed 7 bases at V and 8 bases at J, leaving 10 bases unmatched. The CDR3: CASNGDRGREGYTF. The CDR3 DNA sequence: TGTGCCAGCAATGGTGACAGGGGGCGGGAGGGCTACACCTTC. The whole variable domain, remainder taken from reference TRBV2 and TRBJ1-2, is EPEVTQTPSHQVTQMGQEVILRCVPISNHLYFYWYRQILGQKVEFLVSFYNNEISEKSEIFDDQFSVERPDGSNFTLKIRSTKLEDSAMYFCASNGDRGREGYTFGSGTRLTVV.

The rearrangement joins TRBV5-1 to TRBJ1-2; 8 bases are a match to TRBD1. After removal of 0 bases from V and 3 bases from J, the junction contained 1 base not matched to a gene. Germline CDR1 is SGHRS and CDR2 is YFSETQ. This CDR3 comprises 14 residues. CDR3 sequence: CASSLAGQDYGYTF. CDR3 bases: TGCGCCAGCAGCTTGGCGGGACAGGACTATGGCTACACCTTC.

This chain links TRBV7-9 with TRBJ2-5; no definite D call. Trimming pared 6 bases from V and 4 bases from J, leaving 18 bases between. CDR1 and CDR2 (germline): SEHNR, FQNEAQ (reference sequence). CDR3 size: 15 residues. The chain's CDR3 is CASSPAKSVGETQYF. The CDR3 nucleotides are TGTGCCAGCAGTCCGGCGAAAAGCGTAGGAGAGACCCAGTACTTC.

The V and J genes are TRBV5-1 and TRBJ2-1; the match to TRBD1 covers 7 bases. CDR3 length: 15 amino acids. The junction had 7 bases not matched to a gene; V was cut back by 3 bases and J by 4 bases. Per the germline V gene, CDR1 is SGHRS and CDR2 is YFSETQ. In nucleotides, the CDR3 is TGCGCCAGCAGCTCCCCCGGGACAGAATACAATGAGCAGTTCTTC. This gives the protein CASSSPGTEYNEQFF.

V gene TRBV12-3 or TRBV12-4 combines with J gene TRBJ1-3; D not resolved. The CDR3 has 12 amino acids. Trimming left V 5 bases short and J 4 bases short, with 6 bases between. The CDR3 reads CASSLTGNTIYF. CDR3 DNA sequence: TGTGCCAGCAGTCTGACAGGAAACACCATATATTTT.

This rearrangement joins TRBV25-1 to TRBJ1-2, with 7 positions matching TRBD1. The ends lost 4 bases at V and 7 bases at J; junction bases unmatched: 6. The CDR3 contains 13 residues. Germline assignment: CDR1 MGHDK and CDR2 SYGVNS. In DNA form, the CDR3 reads TGTGCCAGCAGTGGGGCAGGGGGTTTTGGCTACACCTTC. It translates to CASSGAGGFGYTF.

This clone showed up just once. V usage is TRBV5-6 and J usage is TRBJ2-2; 7 bases agree with TRBD2. The CDR3 runs to 17 residues. The V gene's germline CDR1 is SGHDT and CDR2 YYEEEE. Trimming cost V 6 bases and J 1 base; bases outside gene matches: 12. The CDR3 DNA follows: TGTGCCAGCACCTCGACTAGCCCTACGCTGAACACCGGGGAGCTGTTTTTT. It is translated as CASTSTSPTLNTGELFF. Using reference TRBV5-6 and TRBJ2-2 for the parts outside the CDR3, the full variable domain is DAGVTQSPTHLIKTRGQQVTLRCSPKSGHDTVSWYQQALGQGPQFIFQYYEEEERQRGNFPDRFSGHQFPNYSSELNVNALLLGDSALYLCASTSTSPTLNTGELFFGEGSRLTVL.

The rearrangement links TRBV6-2 or TRBV6-3 to TRBJ2-3, with 9 bases fitting TRBD2. V lost 0 bases and J lost 4; bases outside the gene matches: 8. The CDR3 is 17 amino acids. Germline V gene sequence: CDR1 MNHEY, CDR2 SVGEGT. In DNA, the CDR3 is TGTGCCAGCAGTTACTCGATATTTAGCGGGGGAGCAGATACGCAGTATTTT. Translating gives CASSYSIFSGGADTQYF.

The table lists this clone with a count of one. The chain joins TRBV4-1 to TRBJ1-4, with D maybe TRBD1 (6 bases). Germline lookup yields CDR1 MGHRA and CDR2 YSYEKL. The CDR3 is 16 residues long. V was clipped by 3 bases and J by 0 bases, with 11 bases between them. CDR3 in DNA: TGCGCCAGCAGCCACAGAGGGGGGGCAACTAATGAAAAACTGTTTTTT. Its translation: CASSHRGGATNEKLFF.

The table lists this clone with a few counts. The gene calls are TRBV12-3 or TRBV12-4 and TRBJ1-3; unclear D gene. The CDR3 is made up of 11 amino acids. V lost 10 bases to trimming and J lost 3 bases, with 7 bases between them. The CDR3 sequence is CAKRVGNTIYF. The CDR3 DNA sequence: TGTGCCAAACGAGTTGGAAACACCATATATTTT.

This chain links TRBV28 with TRBJ2-7; 9 nucleotides align to TRBD1. Unmatched junction bases numbered 4, after V lost 4 bases and J lost 3 bases. The germline V gene encodes CDR1 MDHEN and CDR2 SYDVKM. The CDR3 covers 14 residues. CDR3 coding DNA: TGTGCCAGCAGTTCGGACAGGGGAGGCTACGAGCAGTACTTC. The encoded protein is CASSSDRGGYEQYF.

The gene calls are TRBV29-1 and TRBJ1-2, with D uncertain. CDR1 is SQVTM, CDR2 ANQGSEA, per germline. The CDR3 consists of 14 residues. The ends were cut back, 6 bases at V and 5 bases at J, with 19 bases in the middle. The CDR3 DNA is TGCAGCGTAGGAGCTTGGAGCGGGTTTTATGGCTACACCTTC. It codes for CSVGAWSGFYGYTF.

This sequence joins TRBV20-1 and TRBJ1-4; 7 bases are shared with TRBD1. The CDR3 has 11 amino acids. The germline CDR1 and CDR2 sequences are DFQATT and SNEGSKA (reference sequence). The CDR3, as DNA: TGCAGATCGACAGGGAATGAAAAACTGTTTTTT. Translated: CRSTGNEKLFF.

The genes are TRBV6-1 and TRBJ2-1; D is possibly TRBD1 (5 bases). Trimming took off 4 bases at V and 10 bases at J, with 23 bases between the two ends. The CDR3 spans 16 residues. Germline CDR1 MNHNS, CDR2 SASEGT. Written as DNA, the CDR3 is TGTGCCAGCAGTGGGTACGCAGGGATGGTCTGGGGCGAGCAGTTCTTC. It translates to CASSGYAGMVWGEQFF.

The rearrangement joins TRBV5-1 to TRBJ2-3; 9 bases align to TRBD2. Trimming at V came to 4 bases and at J to 5 bases, leaving 5 bases not matched to a gene. Germline CDR1 SGHRS, CDR2 YFSETQ. This CDR3 is 14 amino acids long. CDR3 loop: CASSDAGGLDTQYF. The CDR3 coding sequence is TGCGCCAGCAGCGATGCGGGGGGGCTAGATACGCAGTATTTT. Full variable domain (rest looked up from reference TRBV5-1 and TRBJ2-3): KAGVTQTPRYLIKTRGQQVTLSCSPISGHRSVSWYQQTPGQGLQFLFEYFSETQRNKGNFPGRFSGRQFSNSRSEMNVSTLELGDSALYLCASSDAGGLDTQYFGPGTRLTVL.

The chain has TRBV13 and TRBJ2-7; 9 bases match TRBD2. CDR3 length equals 15 residues. V lost 2 bases to trimming and J lost 3 bases; unmatched junction nucleotides: 5. CDR1 and CDR2 from the germline V gene are PRHDT and FYEKMQ (reference sequence). The CDR3 DNA sequence: TGTGCCAGCAGCTTACAGCGGGGGGCCAGCTACGAGCAGTACTTC. It codes for CASSLQRGASYEQYF.

This sequence joins TRBV5-1 and TRBJ2-1; 11 positions match TRBD1. V trimming: 4 bases; J trimming: 3 bases; junction bases outside the gene matches: 6. This CDR3 is 16 amino acids long. Germline assignment: CDR1 SGHRS and CDR2 YFSETQ. The CDR3 nucleotides are TGCGCCAGCAGCCTGGGGACAGGGGGATACTACAATGAGCAGTTCTTC. It yields the protein CASSLGTGGYYNEQFF.

V gene TRBV3-1 (or the pseudogene TRBV3-2) combines with J gene TRBJ1-4, with 7 bases identical to TRBD1. This CDR3 has 18 residues. Germline V gene data show CDR1 as LGHDT and CDR2 as YNNKEL (reference sequence). J gave up 2 bases and V 3 bases, and 12 bases lay outside the gene matches. The CDR3 nucleotides are TGTGCCAGCAGCCAGAGGCTTTTGACAGGGATCACTAATGAAAAACTGTTTTTT. As protein: CASSQRLLTGITNEKLFF.

The V and J genes are TRBV2 and TRBJ1-3; D unclear. This CDR3 contains 15 residues. Germline CDR1 SNHLY, CDR2 FYNNEI. The V end lost 5 bases, the J end lost 2 bases, and 13 bases lay between the germline ends. The CDR3 nucleotides are TGTGCCAGCAGTTCCGAGGTTAACGCTGGAAACACCATATATTTT. This translates into CASSSEVNAGNTIYF.

The CDR3 DNA reads as TGCGCCAGCAGCTTGTATAGGGGAAGGGACGAGCAGTACTTC. Translating it yields CASSLYRGRDEQYF. This chain connects TRBV5-1 to TRBJ2-7; the D gene is possibly TRBD1 (5 bases). This CDR3 has 14 amino acids. Trimming left V 1 base short and J 5 bases short, with 13 bases between. Germline V gene sequence: CDR1 SGHRS, CDR2 YFSETQ.

The J gene is TRBJ1-6, the V gene TRBV6-5, with D possibly being TRBD1 (6 bases). In germline, CDR1 is MNHEY, CDR2 SVGAGI. CDR3 length: 14 residues. V gave up 4 bases and J gave up 10 bases, with 14 bases separating them. CDR3 sequence reads: CASSSNQGYSPLHF. The CDR3 DNA follows: TGTGCCAGCAGTTCGAATCAGGGGTACTCACCCCTCCACTTT.

The chain combines TRBV7-9 with TRBJ1-1, with D perhaps TRBD1 (5 bases). The V end was cut by 7 bases, the J end by 4 bases, with 19 bases between. CDR1 SEHNR and CDR2 FQNEAQ come from the germline V gene (reference sequence). The CDR3 sequence is 15 residues long. CDR3 nucleotide sequence: TGTGCCAGCATCAATATCAGGGCAGCGGGCACTGAAGCTTTCTTT. Translated: CASINIRAAGTEAFF.